The 28 T cell receptor beta chains reported below all come from one sample, sequenced in a study of T cells in Graves' hyperthyroidism and ophthalmopathy. From RNA transcripts, TCR beta CDR3 regions were amplified. The study used the HTBI primer set for a first-round RT-PCR of the TCR CDR3. TCRdb ran MiXCR on the multiplex PCR reads and lists one entry per CDR3 protein. The sample has 650,000 to 800,000 distinct CDR3 sequences, approximately 42% seen once. The specimen was peripheral blood or thyroid tissue (not recorded which). The source is an adult man with Graves' disease, either hyperthyroidism or ophthalmopathy (not recorded which).

The J gene is TRBJ2-7, the V gene TRBV12-3 or TRBV12-4; 7 nucleotides align to TRBD1. V was pared by 6 bases and J by 3 bases, with 11 bases of the junction left unmatched. CDR3 length: 15 amino acids. Here the CDR3 reads CASRNDRASVYEQYF. CDR3 DNA: TGTGCCAGCAGAAATGACAGGGCGAGCGTCTACGAGCAGTACTTC.

This chain joins TRBV13 and TRBJ2-5, with 10 bases aligning to TRBD1. The junction had 9 bases not matched to a gene; V was cut back by 5 bases and J by 3 bases. Looked up from germline, CDR1 is PRHDT and CDR2 is FYEKMQ (reference sequence). The CDR3 spans 16 residues. CDR3 loop: CASSQGTGAAKETQYF. Written as DNA, the CDR3 is TGTGCCAGCAGCCAAGGGACAGGGGCAGCTAAAGAGACCCAGTACTTC. Full variable domain (outside the CDR3, taken from reference TRBV13 and TRBJ2-5): AAGVIQSPRHLIKEKRETATLKCYPIPRHDTVYWYQQGPGQDPQFLISFYEKMQSDKGSIPDRFSAQQFSDYHSELNMSSLELGDSALYFCASSQGTGAAKETQYFGPGTRLLVL.

The rearrangement joins TRBV12-3 or TRBV12-4 to TRBJ1-1, with D tentatively TRBD1 (5 bases). Trimming shortened V by 1 base and J by 1 base, and 16 bases separated the two germline ends. This CDR3 is 17 amino acids long. Here the CDR3 DNA reads TGTGCCAGCAGTTTAGAGGGTTGGGGCAGGCCGAACACTGAAGCTTTCTTT. This codes for CASSLEGWGRPNTEAFF.

The CDR3 DNA follows: TGTGCCAGCAGTGTTCGTACAGGGACCTACGAGCAGTACTTC. Residues: CASSVRTGTYEQYF. The V call is TRBV2, the J call TRBJ2-7; D is possibly TRBD1 (6 bases). Trimming took off 4 bases at V and 2 bases at J, with 12 bases between the two ends. Germline V gene lookup returns CDR1 SNHLY and CDR2 FYNNEI. The CDR3 has 14 residues.

The V and J genes are TRBV29-1 and TRBJ2-7; 7 bases align to TRBD2. Germline CDR1 reads SQVTM; CDR2 reads ANQGSEA. V lost 7 bases to trimming and J lost 7 bases; unmatched junction nucleotides: 7. CDR3 size: 11 residues. The CDR3 DNA follows: TGCAGCGCAGCGCCGGGGGGAGAGCAGTACTTC. Encoded protein: CSAAPGGEQYF.

This clonotype was detected a few times. The genes are TRBV24-1 and TRBJ2-5; D could derive from TRBD1 or TRBD2 (7 bases each). The J call may be mistaken, given a closer DNA end match to TRBJ2-1. CDR3 size: 13 residues. CDR1 KGHDR and CDR2 SFDVKD come from the germline V gene. The CDR3 spells CATRAGEKGAQFF. For the CDR3, the DNA is TGTGCCACCAGGGCGGGGGAGAAGGGGGCCCAGTTCTTC.

CDR3 DNA: TGTGCCAGCAGTGAACCCTCCGGGATACGCACCGGGGAGCTGTTTTTT. It yields the protein CASSEPSGIRTGELFF. V and J are TRBV2 and TRBJ2-2; TRBD2 is a possible D gene (5 bases). V lost 2 bases and J 4 bases, leaving 14 bases between the germline ends. Germline V lookup: CDR1 SNHLY, CDR2 FYNNEI. The length of the CDR3 is 16 residues.

The chain couples TRBV6-1 to TRBJ1-5, with D unclear. Germline V gene data show CDR1 as MNHNS and CDR2 as SASEGT. The CDR3 sequence is 13 residues long. V gave up 4 bases and J gave up 7 bases, with 11 bases separating them. DNA for the CDR3: TGTGCCAGCAGTGTCGGGATTAGCCAGCCCCAGCATTTT. Translated, it gives CASSVGISQPQHF.

The rearrangement joins TRBV19 to TRBJ2-7; 9 bases align to TRBD1. V dropped 3 bases and J dropped 4; count of bases not matched to a gene: 13. Germline CDR1 is LNHDA and CDR2 is SQIVND (reference sequence). This CDR3 has 17 residues. CDR3 sequence reads: CASSMAPLTGGVYEQYF. The DNA of the CDR3 is TGTGCCAGTAGTATGGCCCCTCTGACAGGGGGAGTATACGAGCAGTACTTC.

The sample holds a few counts of this clonotype. The V and J genes are TRBV24-1 and TRBJ2-1, with 11 positions matching TRBD2. With 4 bases clipped from V and 6 bases from J, the junction kept 4 bases outside the gene matches. CDR1 is KGHDR and CDR2 is SFDVKD in the germline V gene. The CDR3 has 15 amino acids. This CDR3 is CATSDPGTSGNEQFF. DNA for the CDR3: TGTGCCACCAGTGACCCCGGGACTAGCGGCAATGAGCAGTTCTTC.

The chain joins TRBV20-1 to TRBJ1-1; D unclear. Trimming removed 0 bases from V and 0 bases from J, with 8 bases in between. The CDR3 is 14 residues long. Germline V gene sequence: CDR1 DFQATT, CDR2 SNEGSKA (reference sequence). CDR3 nucleotides: TGCAGTGCTAGAGATCATAGGGTGAACACTGAAGCTTTCTTT. Protein product: CSARDHRVNTEAFF.

This clonotype was recorded a few times. This chain connects TRBV12-3 or TRBV12-4 to TRBJ2-7; 8 bases map to TRBD1. The CDR3 runs 14 residues. V gave up 3 bases and J gave up 2 bases; unmatched junction bases: 3. The CDR3: CASSLGQETYEQYF. CDR3 DNA: TGTGCCAGCAGTTTGGGACAGGAGACCTACGAGCAGTACTTC.

V gene TRBV7-3 combines with J gene TRBJ2-7; possible D gene TRBD1, 6 bases. CDR3 size: 14 residues. V gave up 1 base and J gave up 1 base, with 8 bases separating them. CDR1 is SGHTA and CDR2 is FQGTGA in the germline V gene. CDR3 nucleotides: TGTGCCAGCAGCTTAAGAGGGGGATCCTACGAGCAGTACTTC. Amino acids: CASSLRGGSYEQYF. The full variable domain, in which reference TRBV7-3 and TRBJ2-7 provide the parts outside the CDR3, is GAGVSQTPSNKVTEKGKYVELRCDPISGHTALYWYRQSLGQGPEFLIYFQGTGAADDSGLPNDRFFAVRPEGSVSTLKIQRTERGDSAVYLCASSLRGGSYEQYFGPGTRLTVT.

In regard to this clonotype: Mismatch with germline at one junction end may stem from a read error. The CDR3 reads CASSIADRWRSEAFF. For the CDR3, the DNA is TGCGCCAGTAGTATCGCGGACAGGTGGCGAAGTGAAGCTTTCTTT. J is TRBJ1-1 and V is TRBV2; 7 nucleotides agree with TRBD1. Germline-derived CDR1 and CDR2 are SNHLY and FYNNEI. The CDR3 extends over 15 amino acids.

The gene calls are TRBV7-9 and TRBJ1-2, with TRBD1 identical over 9 bases. From germline, CDR1 is SEHNR and CDR2 FQNEAQ (reference sequence). This CDR3 region has 15 residues. J lost 6 bases, V lost 6 bases, and 11 bases had no gene match. The CDR3 DNA sequence: TGTGCCAGCAGTCGAAACACAGGGGGCCCGGATGGCTACACCTTC. Its translation is CASSRNTGGPDGYTF.

This chain joins TRBV15 and TRBJ1-1; D unresolved. The CDR3 runs to 15 residues. V was pared by 3 bases and J by 0 bases, with 11 bases between. From germline, CDR1 is LNHNV and CDR2 YYDKDF (reference sequence). DNA for the CDR3: TGTGCCACCAGCAGCTTGGTACGGGTGAACACTGAAGCTTTCTTT. It translates to CATSSLVRVNTEAFF.

The V call is TRBV29-1, the J call TRBJ2-7, with 11 nucleotides matching TRBD2. Germline V gene data show CDR1 as SQVTM and CDR2 as ANQGSEA. V shed 7 bases, J shed 6 bases, and the junction held 17 bases outside the gene matches. The CDR3 length is 16 residues. The CDR3 nucleotides read TGCAGCGGGGGATTGGGGCTAGCGGGAGGACAATTCGAGCAGTACTTC. This encodes CSGGLGLAGGQFEQYF.

The V gene is TRBV10-3, the J gene TRBJ2-7; D is ambiguous. CDR3 length equals 14 residues. V lost 6 bases and J 0 bases, leaving 12 bases between the germline ends. Germline values: CDR1 ENHRY, CDR2 SYGVKD. The DNA of the CDR3 is TGTGCCATCAGAGCCGACAAGTCCTCCTACGAGCAGTACTTC. This codes for CAIRADKSSYEQYF.

About this clonotype itself: No DNA is shown, since the ends of the CDR3 on it are uncertain; the CDR3 is the one TCRdb lists. This chain uses TRBV6-4 with TRBJ1-4; TRBD1, the table's D call, was not compared with the DNA. Germline V lookup: CDR1 MRHNA, CDR2 SNTAGT. The CDR3 is 14 amino acids long, termini counted. CDR3: CASSDPTGTENCFF.

This clonotype was observed once. The chain uses TRBV6-4 and TRBJ1-5; D ambiguous. The CDR3 is made up of 17 amino acids. Germline CDR1 and CDR2: MRHNA and SNTAGT. Deletions cut 2 bases from V and 2 bases from J, with 16 bases between. CDR3 DNA: TGTGCCAGCAGTGACCCATGGGTAGATTATGGCAATCAGCCCCAGCATTTT. Translated, it gives CASSDPWVDYGNQPQHF.

The chain links TRBV7-9 to TRBJ2-7; 9 bases are a match to TRBD1. CDR1 is SEHNR, CDR2 FQNEAQ, per germline (reference sequence). J gave up 3 bases and V 6 bases, and 9 bases lay outside the gene matches. CDR3 size: 15 residues. The CDR3 nucleotides read TGTGCCAGCAGTACTTCCGGGACAGGGCTCTACGAGCAGTACTTC. This gives the protein CASSTSGTGLYEQYF.

V and J are TRBV20-1 and TRBJ2-5, with TRBD2 matching 13 bases. The V and J ends lost 6 bases and 3 bases, in that order; junction bases with no gene match: 13. Germline lookup yields CDR1 DFQATT and CDR2 SNEGSKA (reference sequence). The CDR3 extends over 17 amino acids. This CDR3 reads CSALGTSGDKSKETQYF. The CDR3 coding sequence is TGCAGTGCCCTGGGGACTAGCGGGGACAAGTCCAAAGAGACCCAGTACTTC.

This clonotype was detected many times. As DNA, the CDR3 is TGTGCCACCAGTGATTTGGTTGACACTGAAGCTTTCTTT. Translating gives CATSDLVDTEAFF. The V and J genes are TRBV24-1 and TRBJ1-1; no firm D call. Trimming pared 0 bases from V and 3 bases from J, leaving 4 bases between. The CDR3 has 13 amino acids. CDR1 is KGHDR, CDR2 SFDVKD, per germline.

This clonotype was seen a handful of times. The chain combines TRBV7-9 with TRBJ1-1; tentatively, D is TRBD1 (6 bases). The CDR3 is 15 residues long. CDR1 is SEHNR, CDR2 FQNEAQ, per germline (reference sequence). Trimming stripped 3 bases from V and 4 bases from J, with 15 bases between. The CDR3 loop is CASSFGQGFSTEAFF. CDR3 DNA: TGTGCCAGCAGCTTTGGTCAGGGGTTCAGCACTGAAGCTTTCTTT.

This clonotype was seen a few times. The V and J genes are TRBV6-5 and TRBJ2-7; the match to TRBD1 covers 7 bases. CDR1 and CDR2 (germline): MNHEY, SVGAGI. V shed 2 bases, J shed 2 bases, and the junction held 9 bases outside the gene matches. The CDR3 has 16 amino acids. The CDR3 sequence: CASSYPRTGRTYEQYF. The DNA for the CDR3 is TGTGCCAGCAGTTACCCTCGGACAGGAAGGACCTACGAGCAGTACTTC.

This sequence joins TRBV6-9 and TRBJ1-6; D is unresolved. The CDR3 is 15 residues long. V lost 5 bases and J 7 bases, leaving 15 bases between the germline ends. Germline V lookup: CDR1 MNHGY, CDR2 SVAAGI. As DNA, the CDR3 is TGTGCCAGCAGTGAAGCATCGGGGTGGAATTCACCCCTCCACTTT. This gives the protein CASSEASGWNSPLHF.

Turning to this clonotype: This may be a read error, as it is one base from a much larger clone. The chain uses TRBV5-1 and TRBJ1-6; D perhaps matches TRBD1 (6 bases). The CDR3 sequence is 15 residues long. CDR1 and CDR2 (germline): SGHRS, YFSETQ. As DNA, the CDR3 is TGCGCCAGCAGCTTGTCGGGACATCGGAATTCACCCCTCCCCTTT. Its translation is CASSLSGHRNSPLPF.

About this clonotype itself: A much larger clone differs by one base, so this may be a read error. The chain employs TRBV7-9 and TRBJ1-1, with 8 bases that match TRBD1. CDR3 length: 14 residues. V trimming: 8 bases; J trimming: 1 base; junction bases outside the gene matches: 6. The germline CDR1 and CDR2 sequences are SEHNR and FQNEAQ (reference sequence). CDR3: CASREDRENTEAFF. In nucleotides, the CDR3 is TGTGCCAGCCGCGAGGACAGGGAGAACACTGAAGCTTTCTTT.